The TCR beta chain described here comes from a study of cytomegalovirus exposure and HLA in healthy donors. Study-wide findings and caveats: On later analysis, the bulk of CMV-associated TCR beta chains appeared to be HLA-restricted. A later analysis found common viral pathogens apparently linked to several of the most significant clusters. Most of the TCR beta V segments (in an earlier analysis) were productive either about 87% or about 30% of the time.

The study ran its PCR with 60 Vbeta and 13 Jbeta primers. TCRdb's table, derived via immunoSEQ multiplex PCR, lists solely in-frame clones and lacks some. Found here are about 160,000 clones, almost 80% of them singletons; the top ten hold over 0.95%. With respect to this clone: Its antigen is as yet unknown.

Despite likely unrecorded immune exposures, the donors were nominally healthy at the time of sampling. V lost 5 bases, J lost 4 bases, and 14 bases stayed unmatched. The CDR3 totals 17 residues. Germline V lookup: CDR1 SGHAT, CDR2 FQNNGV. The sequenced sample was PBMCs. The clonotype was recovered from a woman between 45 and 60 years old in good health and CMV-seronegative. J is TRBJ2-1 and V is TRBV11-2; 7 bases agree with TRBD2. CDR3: CASSPVGSGNLYNEQFF. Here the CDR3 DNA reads TGTGCCAGCAGCCCGGTAGGCAGCGGGAACCTATACAATGAGCAGTTCTTC.